This T cell receptor (beta chain) appears in the sequencing data of a study of cytomegalovirus exposure and HLA in healthy donors. Notes on the study in general: A later analysis, which compared TCR beta chains of equal frequency, found the HLA-associated ones more clonally expanded. Association of 15,000 to 20,000 TCR beta sequences with HLA alleles was found at 0.05 false discovery rate in a later analysis. In most subjects, TCR beta sequences reportedly gave accurate predictions of HLA-A and HLA-B alleles.

As for this clone: No antigen is known for it.

The PCR employed 60 Vbeta primers together with 13 Jbeta primers. TCRdb's table, derived via immunoSEQ multiplex PCR, lists solely in-frame clones and lacks some. This sample has 150,000 to 200,000 clones, with more than 80% found just once. Germline CDR1 and CDR2: SGHTA and FQGNSA. V lost 5 bases and J lost 2, with 13 bases in between. CDR3 size: 14 residues. This clonotype originated in a young woman in good health and CMV-seropositive. The V gene is TRBV7-2, the J gene TRBJ2-7; weak D call: TRBD2 (5 bases). Sequenced input: PBMCs. Here the CDR3 reads CASSLDYKAYEQYF. The DNA of the CDR3 is TGTGCCAGCAGCCTAGACTACAAGGCCTACGAGCAGTACTTC.